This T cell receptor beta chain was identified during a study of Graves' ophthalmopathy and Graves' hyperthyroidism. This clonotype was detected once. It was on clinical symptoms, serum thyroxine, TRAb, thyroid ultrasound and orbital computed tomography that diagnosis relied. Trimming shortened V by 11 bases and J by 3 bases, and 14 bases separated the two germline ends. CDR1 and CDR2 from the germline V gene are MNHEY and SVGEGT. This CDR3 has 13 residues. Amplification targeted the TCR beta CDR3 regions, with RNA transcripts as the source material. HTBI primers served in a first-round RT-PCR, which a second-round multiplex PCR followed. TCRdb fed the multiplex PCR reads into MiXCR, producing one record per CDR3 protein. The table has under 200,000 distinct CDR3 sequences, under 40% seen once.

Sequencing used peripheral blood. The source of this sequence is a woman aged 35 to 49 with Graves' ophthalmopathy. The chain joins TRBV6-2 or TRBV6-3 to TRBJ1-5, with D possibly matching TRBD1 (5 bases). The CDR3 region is CAHGGGPNQPQHF. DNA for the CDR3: TGTGCCCACGGGGGAGGTCCCAATCAGCCCCAGCATTTT.